The 21 T cell receptor beta chains reported below all come from one sample, sequenced in a study of blood T cell repertoires in COVID-19. Assay used: immunoSEQ multiplex PCR; TCRdb lists only in-frame clones, some missing. The sample lists about 400,000 clones, approximately 85% occurring once. Sequences were obtained from PBMCs or T cells enriched from blood (not recorded which). The source of these receptors is a woman aged 35 to 49 with acute COVID-19.

The rearrangement joins TRBV7-9 to TRBJ1-2, with TRBD1 as a possible D gene (6 bases). V gave up 1 base and J gave up 8 bases, with 11 bases separating them. CDR1 and CDR2 from the germline V gene are SEHNR and FQNEAQ (reference sequence). This CDR3 region has 13 residues. The CDR3 DNA is TGTGCCAGCAGCTTAGGCGGGGGCGCGGGCTACACCTTC. This gives the protein CASSLGGGAGYTF.

The chain recombines TRBV6-5 with TRBJ2-1; 8 bases align to TRBD1. The CDR3 runs to 13 residues. In germline, CDR1 is MNHEY, CDR2 SVGAGI. The junction had 7 bases not matched to a gene; V was cut back by 6 bases and J by 9 bases. CDR3 DNA sequence: TGTGCCAGCAGCAAGACAGGGGTTACTGAGCAGTTCTTC. Amino acids: CASSKTGVTEQFF.

V usage is TRBV5-5 and J usage is TRBJ1-1; D is unresolved. The CDR3 is 14 amino acids. V was pared by 6 bases and J by 1 base, with 13 bases between. CDR1 SGHKS and CDR2 YYEKEE come from the germline V gene (reference sequence). The DNA for the CDR3 is TGTGCCAGCACCCCCCCCACAAGGAACACTGAAGCTTTCTTT. Protein: CASTPPTRNTEAFF.

The genes are TRBV11-2 and TRBJ2-3, with 8 nucleotides matching TRBD2. V dropped 1 base and J dropped 8; count of bases not matched to a gene: 11. The CDR3 has 16 amino acids. The germline V gene has CDR1 SGHAT and CDR2 FQNNGV. The CDR3 sequence: CASSLVFGGGPGTQYF. The CDR3 nucleotides read TGTGCCAGCAGCTTAGTTTTCGGGGGGGGCCCGGGTACGCAGTATTTT.

CDR3 nucleotide sequence: TGTGCCAGCAGCTTACAAAGCGGGGCCCGCCCTCGGTACGAGCAGTACTTC. Amino acid sequence: CASSLQSGARPRYEQYF. V and J are TRBV7-8 and TRBJ2-7; 7 positions agree with TRBD2. CDR1 is SGHVS, CDR2 FQNEAQ, per germline. With 2 bases clipped from V and 4 bases from J, the junction kept 14 bases outside the gene matches. The CDR3 extends over 17 amino acids.

In this sample, this clone turned up a few times. The V gene is TRBV3-1 (or the pseudogene TRBV3-2), the J gene TRBJ1-2; no clear D. Trimming removed 1 base at V and 5 bases at J, with 11 bases between. Germline V lookup: CDR1 LGHDT, CDR2 YNNKEL (reference sequence). This CDR3 is built from 14 residues. The CDR3 region is CASSQAPETYGYTF. The CDR3 nucleotides are TGTGCCAGCAGCCAAGCACCAGAGACTTATGGCTACACCTTC.

V usage is TRBV7-9 and J usage is TRBJ2-3; 7 positions agree with TRBD2. The V gene end was trimmed by 1 base and the J gene end by 5 bases; junction bases not matched to a gene: 9. The length of the CDR3 is 16 residues. CDR1 and CDR2 (germline): SEHNR, FQNEAQ (reference sequence). In nucleotides, the CDR3 is TGTGCCAGCAGCTTAGATTGGGGCAGGGAGGGAGATACGCAGTATTTT. Its translation is CASSLDWGREGDTQYF.

This clone was detected ten times or more. The CDR3 protein is CASSQGWTGYEQYF. CDR3 in DNA: TGCGCCAGCAGCCAAGGGTGGACAGGCTACGAGCAGTACTTC. The chain has TRBV4-1 and TRBJ2-7; TRBD1 agrees at 7 bases. In germline, CDR1 is MGHRA, CDR2 YSYEKL. The junction had 3 bases not matched to a gene; V was cut back by 1 base and J by 3 bases. CDR3 length: 14 amino acids.

V and J are TRBV5-5 and TRBJ2-7; 8 nucleotides match TRBD2. The CDR3 spans 15 residues. CDR1 and CDR2 (germline): SGHKS, YYEKEE (reference sequence). Trimming at V came to 4 bases and at J to 0 bases, leaving 6 bases not matched to a gene. CDR3 amino acids: CASSATSGYSYEQYF. CDR3 DNA: TGTGCCAGCAGCGCAACTAGCGGTTACTCCTACGAGCAGTACTTC.

This chain connects TRBV7-9 to TRBJ1-1; 9 nucleotides align to TRBD1. After removal of 5 bases from V and 1 base from J, the junction contained 11 bases not matched to a gene. CDR3 size: 17 residues. Germline CDR1 reads SEHNR; CDR2 reads FQNEAQ (reference sequence). CDR3 protein: CASSQPPGTGKNTEAFF. The CDR3 DNA is TGTGCCAGCAGCCAGCCCCCCGGGACAGGGAAGAACACTGAAGCTTTCTTT. The variable domain in full, with the rest retrieved from reference TRBV7-9 and TRBJ1-1, is DTGVSQNPRHKITKRGQNVTFRCDPISEHNRLYWYRQTLGQGPEFLTYFQNEAQLEKSRLLSDRFSAERPKGSFSTLEIQRTEQGDSAMYLCASSQPPGTGKNTEAFFGQGTRLTVV.

The chain recombines TRBV18 with TRBJ1-2, with 10 bases matching TRBD1. This CDR3 comprises 16 residues. With 4 bases clipped from V and 3 bases from J, the junction kept 8 bases outside the gene matches. Germline loops: CDR1 KGHSH, CDR2 LQKENI. CDR3 bases: TGTGCCAGCTCACGACGGACAGGGGGTAAGGACTATGGCTACACCTTC. It codes for CASSRRTGGKDYGYTF.

The chain recombines TRBV10-3 with TRBJ2-3; 12 positions match TRBD2. V shed 4 bases, J shed 2 bases, and the junction held 4 bases outside the gene matches. This CDR3 is 16 amino acids long. Germline-derived CDR1 and CDR2 are ENHRY and SYGVKD. CDR3 sequence (DNA): TGTGCCATCAGTGCCGGGACTAGCGGGTACACAGATACGCAGTATTTT. Translating it yields CAISAGTSGYTDTQYF.

The chain couples TRBV9 to TRBJ1-6, with D possibly being TRBD1 (6 bases). In germline, CDR1 is SGDLS, CDR2 YYNGEE. The CDR3 extends over 14 amino acids. V lost 3 bases and J 9 bases, leaving 13 bases between the germline ends. The CDR3 loop reads CASSGGYRASPLHF. The CDR3 region has the DNA TGTGCCAGCAGCGGAGGCTACAGGGCTTCACCCCTCCACTTT.

The chain uses TRBV5-4 and TRBJ1-4; 7 nucleotides agree with TRBD1. Trimming at V came to 2 bases and at J to 8 bases, leaving 9 bases not matched to a gene. The CDR3 covers 15 residues. Germline CDR1 and CDR2: SGHNT and YYREEE (reference sequence). CDR3 nucleotide sequence: TGTGCCAGCAGCTTCGAAGGGACAGAGGAAGAAAAACTGTTTTTT. It translates to CASSFEGTEEEKLFF.

The CDR3 here is CAWSTGTGNYGYTF. The DNA of the CDR3 is TGTGCCTGGAGTACCGGGACAGGGAACTATGGCTACACCTTC. The rearrangement uses TRBV30 and TRBJ1-2; TRBD1 matches at 9 bases. Per the germline V gene, CDR1 is GTSNPN and CDR2 is SVGIG (reference sequence). Germline trimming cut 2 bases from V and 2 bases from J; bases unmatched to any gene: 3. CDR3 length: 14 amino acids. Based on the CDR3 plus reference TRBV30 and TRBJ1-2, the full variable domain is SQTIHQWPATLVQPVGSPLSLECTVEGTSNPNLYWYRQAAGRGLQLLFYSVGIGQISSEVPQNLSASRPQDRQFILSSKKLLLSDSGFYLCAWSTGTGNYGYTFGSGTRLTVV.

The chain employs TRBV3-1 (or the pseudogene TRBV3-2) and TRBJ2-7, with D possibly matching TRBD1 (5 bases). With 0 bases removed from V and 4 bases from J, the gap between germline ends came to 19 bases. Per germline, CDR1 LGHDT and CDR2 YNNKEL (reference sequence). This CDR3 contains 17 residues. The CDR3 DNA reads TGTGCCAGCAGCCAAGATAGAGGAGCAGGGTCTAGGTACGAGCAGTACTTC. It translates to CASSQDRGAGSRYEQYF.

The CDR3, as DNA: TGTGCCAGTATTCCGGGGAATTCCGCAGATACGCAGTATTTT. Amino acids: CASIPGNSADTQYF. The chain combines TRBV19 with TRBJ2-3; D is possibly TRBD2 (5 bases). V was shortened by 7 bases and J by 4 bases, with 15 bases between the two germline ends. The CDR3 runs to 14 residues. CDR1 is LNHDA and CDR2 is SQIVND in the germline V gene (reference sequence).

This rearrangement joins TRBV30 to TRBJ1-4; 9 bases fit TRBD1. Losses at the gene ends were 8 bases for V and 7 bases for J; bases not matched to a gene: 8. Germline lookup yields CDR1 GTSNPN and CDR2 SVGIG (reference sequence). The CDR3 is made up of 13 amino acids. The CDR3 DNA reads TGTGCCGGGAAGACAGGGGGGGTTGAAAAACTGTTTTTT. Translated, it gives CAGKTGGVEKLFF.

The table lists this clone with a count of one. The chain links TRBV7-8 to TRBJ1-1; TRBD1 aligns across 8 bases. The CDR3 sequence is 15 residues long. Germline assignment: CDR1 SGHVS and CDR2 FQNEAQ. After removal of 5 bases from V and 3 bases from J, the junction contained 8 bases not matched to a gene. CDR3 DNA: TGTGCCAGCAGCAACGGACAGGGAGGATACACTGAAGCTTTCTTT. Its protein is CASSNGQGGYTEAFF.

The rearrangement links TRBV5-4 to TRBJ2-1; D is ambiguous. Trimming left V 3 bases short and J 4 bases short, with 11 bases between. CDR3 length: 14 amino acids. Per germline, CDR1 SGHNT and CDR2 YYREEE (reference sequence). CDR3 region: CASSSPGLYNEQFF. The CDR3 bases are TGTGCCAGCAGCTCCCCGGGTCTATACAATGAGCAGTTCTTC.

This rearrangement joins TRBV15 to TRBJ1-2, with unresolved D. The germline V gene has CDR1 LNHNV and CDR2 YYDKDF (reference sequence). V lost 0 bases to trimming and J lost 3 bases, with 5 bases between them. The CDR3 totals 13 residues. The CDR3 nucleotides are TGTGCCACCAGCAGAGATTCTGACTATGGCTACACCTTC. This gives the protein CATSRDSDYGYTF.